A single sample is the source of the 14 T cell receptor beta chains below, sequenced in a study of T cell repertoires in cytomegalovirus infection. Via MiXCR, TCRdb re-called the reads, giving one row per CDR3 protein. Of 150,000 to 200,000 distinct CDR3 sequences listed, 28% are singletons. Material: PBMCs. The source of these receptors is a human donor in good health (CMV status not recorded). Some clones in this sample may be carry-over from other donors' samples.

This clonotype has a count of ten or more. The V gene is TRBV7-8, the J gene TRBJ1-1, with D perhaps matching TRBD1 (5 bases). The CDR3 contains 14 residues. Germline lookup yields CDR1 SGHVS and CDR2 FQNEAQ. V was cut by 5 bases and J by 9 bases, with 19 bases left in between. CDR3 in DNA: TGTGCCAGCAGCCGTAATGGGGGAGTCCTAAAAGCTTTCTTT. Translation gives CASSRNGGVLKAFF.

This clonotype was observed a few times. The rearrangement joins TRBV19 to TRBJ2-1; D remains ambiguous. The CDR3 loop spans 12 amino acids. Germline V gives CDR1 LNHDA, CDR2 SQIVND (reference sequence). The V end was cut by 6 bases, the J end by 9 bases, with 12 bases between. The CDR3 coding sequence is TGTGCCAGTAGCCCGCGAATGGGTGAGCAGTTCTTC. Its translation: CASSPRMGEQFF.

The gene calls are TRBV2 and TRBJ2-1, with D maybe TRBD1 (5 bases). CDR1 is SNHLY, CDR2 FYNNEI, per germline. V gave up 5 bases and J gave up 5 bases, with 10 bases separating them. The CDR3 loop spans 13 amino acids. CDR3 sequence: CASSPDIHNEQFF. CDR3 DNA: TGTGCCAGCAGTCCGGACATCCACAATGAGCAGTTCTTC.

This clonotype was recorded once. The chain joins TRBV5-8 to TRBJ1-1; possibly TRBD1 for D (5 bases). The germline gives CDR1 SGHTS, CDR2 YDEGEE. The length of the CDR3 is 16 residues. V lost 2 bases and J lost 3, with 17 bases in between. The CDR3 spells CASSFRTRPRDTEAFF. The DNA for the CDR3 is TGTGCCAGCAGCTTTCGGACACGTCCGCGGGACACTGAAGCTTTCTTT.

The CDR3 DNA reads TGTGCCAGCAGCCAAGATCCCGGCGGAGAGCCCCAGCATTTT. Amino acids: CASSQDPGGEPQHF. The chain has TRBV4-2 and TRBJ1-5; D remains unclear. CDR1 LGHNA and CDR2 YNFKEQ come from the germline V gene. V lost 0 bases and J 8 bases, leaving 11 bases between the germline ends. There are 14 residues in the CDR3.

The V and J genes are TRBV9 and TRBJ1-1; D remains unclear. Trimming stripped 0 bases from V and 7 bases from J, with 10 bases between. Looked up from germline, CDR1 is SGDLS and CDR2 is YYNGEE. This CDR3 region has 13 residues. In DNA, the CDR3 is TGTGCCAGCAGCGTAGCTGGAGGTATTGAAGCTTTCTTT. It translates to CASSVAGGIEAFF. The complete variable domain, with remaining parts taken from reference TRBV9 and TRBJ1-1, reads DSGVTQTPKHLITATGQRVTLRCSPRSGDLSVYWYQQSLDQGLQFLIQYYNGEERAKGNILERFSAQQFPDLHSELNLSSLELGDSALYFCASSVAGGIEAFFGQGTRLTVV.

The chain couples TRBV20-1 to TRBJ2-7; tentatively, D is TRBD1 or TRBD2 (6 bases each). The V end lost 5 bases, the J end lost 6 bases, and 17 bases lay between the germline ends. This CDR3 spans 13 amino acids. CDR1 is DFQATT, CDR2 SNEGSKA, per germline (reference sequence). The CDR3 reads CSAVMGGSSEQYF. The CDR3 coding sequence is TGCAGTGCTGTGATGGGGGGCTCGAGCGAGCAGTACTTC.

The chain employs TRBV6-1 and TRBJ2-1; D tentatively fits TRBD1 or TRBD2 (5 bases each). The germline V gene has CDR1 MNHNS and CDR2 SASEGT. This CDR3 has 14 amino acids. The germline V and J ends were trimmed by 7 bases and 7 bases, with 17 bases remaining between them. CDR3 region: CASKKGTEGNEQFF. Written as DNA, the CDR3 is TGTGCCAGCAAGAAAGGGACCGAGGGAAATGAGCAGTTCTTC.

This chain links TRBV5-4 with TRBJ2-7, with TRBD1 as a possible D gene (6 bases). Germline V CDR1 and CDR2: SGHNT, YYREEE (reference sequence). With 4 bases removed from V and 9 bases from J, the gap between germline ends came to 20 bases. The CDR3 runs 14 residues. CDR3 protein: CASSRRDISTRQYF. DNA of the CDR3: TGTGCCAGCAGCCGCCGGGACATCTCTACGAGGCAGTACTTC.

This rearrangement joins TRBV6-1 to TRBJ1-2, with D possibly being TRBD1 (5 bases). Trimming cost V 6 bases and J 3 bases, with 23 bases left between them. Germline CDR1 and CDR2: MNHNS and SASEGT. CDR3 length equals 17 residues. CDR3 in amino acids: CASSYNPSTVGHYGYTF. In nucleotides, the CDR3 is TGTGCCAGCAGCTACAACCCCTCCACGGTGGGGCACTATGGCTACACCTTC.

V is TRBV7-3 and J is TRBJ1-6; D is undetermined. Germline assignment: CDR1 SGHTA and CDR2 FQGTGA. Trimming cost V 7 bases and J 6 bases, with 16 bases left between them. This CDR3 is 15 amino acids long. The CDR3 here is CASTPTGGGNSPLHF. The CDR3 region has the DNA TGTGCCAGCACCCCTACGGGAGGCGGTAATTCACCCCTCCACTTT.

V is TRBV10-3 and J is TRBJ2-3; D unclear. Germline-derived CDR1 and CDR2 are ENHRY and SYGVKD. V dropped 3 bases and J dropped 3 bases, with 13 bases sitting between them. The CDR3 has 15 residues. The CDR3 DNA sequence: TGTGCCATCAGTGAATCAGGAGACGGGACAGATACGCAGTATTTT. Protein sequence: CAISESGDGTDTQYF.

J is TRBJ2-7 and V is TRBV6-2 or TRBV6-3, with 7 bases that match TRBD1. The CDR3 totals 13 residues. The V gene's germline CDR1 is MNHEY and CDR2 SVGEGT. With 5 bases clipped from V and 4 bases from J, the junction kept 5 bases outside the gene matches. This CDR3 is CASSAGQVYEQYF. DNA of the CDR3: TGTGCCAGCAGTGCCGGACAGGTTTACGAGCAGTACTTC.

This clonotype was observed a handful of times. The chain combines TRBV5-4 with TRBJ2-5; 10 nucleotides agree with TRBD2. J lost 3 bases, V lost 0 bases, and 5 bases had no gene match. Looked up from germline, CDR1 is SGHNT and CDR2 is YYREEE (reference sequence). The CDR3 sequence is 16 residues long. Written as DNA, the CDR3 is TGTGCCAGCAGCTTGGATATAGCGGGGGGTAAAGAGACCCAGTACTTC. Protein: CASSLDIAGGKETQYF.